This TCR beta chain was captured in a study of regulatory T cells in long-lasting Graves disease. Described time point: newly diagnosed GD, antithyroid drugs for less than 3 months. PBMC RNA was the source of the TCR library. CDR3 regions were amplified by Arm-PCR using iRepertoire HTBI primers to build TCR beta libraries. From the multiplex PCR reads, TCRdb called clonotypes with MiXCR, one entry per CDR3 protein. Here the sample spans about 210,000 distinct CDR3 sequences, approximately 18% being singletons. A note on this clonotype: The conserved final phenylalanine or tryptophan is absent from the CDR3, which likely points to a read error.

V was pared by 0 bases and J by 2 bases, with 5 bases of the junction left unmatched. Germline CDR1 is SGHRS and CDR2 is YFSETQ. The CDR3 extends over 15 amino acids. Another study also made use of these data, one on T cells in Graves' hyperthyroidism and ophthalmopathy. From that paper: Using 13 V-J features, a model discriminated ophthalmopathy from stable hyperthyroidism.

This clonotype was obtained from a woman in her twenties or thirties with Graves disease. The genes are TRBV5-1 and TRBJ2-7, with 7 positions matching TRBD1. The material was peripheral blood mononuclear cells (PBMCs), obtained at new diagnosis, from a patient treated with antithyroid drugs. As DNA, the CDR3 is TGCGCCAGCAGCTTGGCCGGGGACAGAGCCTACGAGCAGTACCTC. It specifies CASSLAGDRAYEQYL.